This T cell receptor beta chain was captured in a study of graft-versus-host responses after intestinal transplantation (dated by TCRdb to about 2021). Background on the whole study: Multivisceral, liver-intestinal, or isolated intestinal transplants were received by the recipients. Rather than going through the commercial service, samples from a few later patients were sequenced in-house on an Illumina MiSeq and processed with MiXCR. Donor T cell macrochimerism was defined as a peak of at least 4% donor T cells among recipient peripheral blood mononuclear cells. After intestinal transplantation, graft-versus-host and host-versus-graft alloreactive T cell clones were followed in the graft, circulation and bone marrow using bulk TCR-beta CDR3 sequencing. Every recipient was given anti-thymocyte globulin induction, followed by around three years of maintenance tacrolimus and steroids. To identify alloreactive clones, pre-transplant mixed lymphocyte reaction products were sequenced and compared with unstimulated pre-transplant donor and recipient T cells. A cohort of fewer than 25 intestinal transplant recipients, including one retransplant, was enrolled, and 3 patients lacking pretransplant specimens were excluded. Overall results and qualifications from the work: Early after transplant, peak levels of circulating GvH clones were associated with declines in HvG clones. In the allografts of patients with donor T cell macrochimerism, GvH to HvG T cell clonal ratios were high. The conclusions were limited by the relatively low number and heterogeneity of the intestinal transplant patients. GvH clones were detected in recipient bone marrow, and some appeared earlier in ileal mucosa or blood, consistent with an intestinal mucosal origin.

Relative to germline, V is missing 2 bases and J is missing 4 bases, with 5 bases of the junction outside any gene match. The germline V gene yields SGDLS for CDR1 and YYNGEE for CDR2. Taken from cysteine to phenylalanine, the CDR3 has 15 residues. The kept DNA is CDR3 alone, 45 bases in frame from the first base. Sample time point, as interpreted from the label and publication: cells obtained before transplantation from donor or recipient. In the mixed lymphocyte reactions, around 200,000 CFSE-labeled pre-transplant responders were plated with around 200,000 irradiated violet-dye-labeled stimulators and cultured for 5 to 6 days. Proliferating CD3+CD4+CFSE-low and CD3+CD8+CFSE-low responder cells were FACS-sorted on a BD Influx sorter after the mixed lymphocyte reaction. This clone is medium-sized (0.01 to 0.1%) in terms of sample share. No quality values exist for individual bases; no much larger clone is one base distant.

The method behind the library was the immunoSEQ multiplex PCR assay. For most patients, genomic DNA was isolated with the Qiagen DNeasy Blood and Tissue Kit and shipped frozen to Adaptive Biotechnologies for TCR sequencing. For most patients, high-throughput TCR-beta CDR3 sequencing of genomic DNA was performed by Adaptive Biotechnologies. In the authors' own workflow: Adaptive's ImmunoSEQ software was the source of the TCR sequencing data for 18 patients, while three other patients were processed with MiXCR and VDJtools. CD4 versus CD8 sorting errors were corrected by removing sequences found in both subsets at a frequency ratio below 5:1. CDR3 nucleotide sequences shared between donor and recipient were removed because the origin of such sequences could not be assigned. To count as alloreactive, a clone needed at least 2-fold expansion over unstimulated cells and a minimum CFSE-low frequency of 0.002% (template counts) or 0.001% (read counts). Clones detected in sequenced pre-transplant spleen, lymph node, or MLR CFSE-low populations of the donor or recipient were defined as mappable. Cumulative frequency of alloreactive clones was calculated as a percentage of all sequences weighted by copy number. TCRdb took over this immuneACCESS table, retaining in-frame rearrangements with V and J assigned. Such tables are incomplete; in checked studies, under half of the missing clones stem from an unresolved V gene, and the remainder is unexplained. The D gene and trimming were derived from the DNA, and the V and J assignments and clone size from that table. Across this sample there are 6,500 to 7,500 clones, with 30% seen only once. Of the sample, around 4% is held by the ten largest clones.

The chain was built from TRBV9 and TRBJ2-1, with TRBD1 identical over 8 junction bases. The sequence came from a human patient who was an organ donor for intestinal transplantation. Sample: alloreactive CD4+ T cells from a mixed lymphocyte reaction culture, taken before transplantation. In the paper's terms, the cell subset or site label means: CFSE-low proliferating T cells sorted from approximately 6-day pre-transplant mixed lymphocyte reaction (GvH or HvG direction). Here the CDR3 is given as CASSVDRGLYNEQFF. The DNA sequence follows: TGTGCCAGCAGCGTCGACAGGGGATTGTACAATGAGCAGTTCTTC.